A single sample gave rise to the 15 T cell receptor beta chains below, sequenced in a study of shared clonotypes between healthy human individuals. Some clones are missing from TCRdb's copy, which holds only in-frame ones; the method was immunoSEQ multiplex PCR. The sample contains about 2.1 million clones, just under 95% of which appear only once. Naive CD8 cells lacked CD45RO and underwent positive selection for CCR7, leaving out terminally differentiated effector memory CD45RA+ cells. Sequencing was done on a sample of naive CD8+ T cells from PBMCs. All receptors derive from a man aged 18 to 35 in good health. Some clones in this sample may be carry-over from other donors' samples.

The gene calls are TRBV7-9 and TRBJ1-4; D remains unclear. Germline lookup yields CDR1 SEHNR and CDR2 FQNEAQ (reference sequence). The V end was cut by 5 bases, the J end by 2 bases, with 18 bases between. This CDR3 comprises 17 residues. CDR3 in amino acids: CASSLPGEALTNEKLFF. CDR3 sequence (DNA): TGTGCCAGCAGCCTCCCCGGGGAAGCCCTCACTAATGAAAAACTGTTTTTT.

The CDR3 sequence is CASSQAFGTGFEQYF. CDR3 bases: TGTGCCAGCAGCCAAGCCTTCGGGACAGGGTTTGAGCAGTACTTC. The gene calls are TRBV14 and TRBJ2-7; TRBD1 agrees at 9 bases. The CDR3 spans 15 residues. Trimming at V came to 1 base and at J to 7 bases, leaving 8 bases not matched to a gene. Germline V gives CDR1 SGHDN, CDR2 FVKESK. The variable domain in full, completed from reference TRBV14 and TRBJ2-7, reads EAGVTQFPSHSVIEKGQTVTLRCDPISGHDNLYWYRRVMGKEIKFLLHFVKESKQDESGMPNNRFLAERTGGTYSTLKVQPAELEDSGVYFCASSQAFGTGFEQYFGPGTRLTVT.

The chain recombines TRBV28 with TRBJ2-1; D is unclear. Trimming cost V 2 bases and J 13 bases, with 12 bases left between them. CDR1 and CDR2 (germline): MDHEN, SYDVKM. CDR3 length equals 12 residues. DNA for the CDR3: TGTGCCAGCAGTTTAGACGCATCTACCCAGTTCTTC. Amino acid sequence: CASSLDASTQFF.

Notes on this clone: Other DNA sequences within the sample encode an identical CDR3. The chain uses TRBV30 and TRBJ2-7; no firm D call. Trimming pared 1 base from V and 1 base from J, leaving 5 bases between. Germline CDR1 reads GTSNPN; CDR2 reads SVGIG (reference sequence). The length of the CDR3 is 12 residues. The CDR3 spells CAWSGGSYEQYF. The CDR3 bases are TGTGCCTGGAGTGGTGGGTCCTACGAGCAGTACTTC.

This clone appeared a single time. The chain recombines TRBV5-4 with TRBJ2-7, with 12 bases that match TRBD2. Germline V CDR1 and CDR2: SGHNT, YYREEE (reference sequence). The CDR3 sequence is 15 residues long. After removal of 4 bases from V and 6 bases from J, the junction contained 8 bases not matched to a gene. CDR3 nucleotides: TGTGCCAGCAGCGTGCCGGGACTAGCGGGCTCCGAGCAGTACTTC. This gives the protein CASSVPGLAGSEQYF.

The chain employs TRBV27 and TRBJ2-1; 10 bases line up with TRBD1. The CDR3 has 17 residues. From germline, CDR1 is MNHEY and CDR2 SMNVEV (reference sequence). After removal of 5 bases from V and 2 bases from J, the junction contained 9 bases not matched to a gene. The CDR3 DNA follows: TGTGCCAGCAGTGCCGGTCCGGGACAGGGGACCTACAATGAGCAGTTCTTC. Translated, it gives CASSAGPGQGTYNEQFF.

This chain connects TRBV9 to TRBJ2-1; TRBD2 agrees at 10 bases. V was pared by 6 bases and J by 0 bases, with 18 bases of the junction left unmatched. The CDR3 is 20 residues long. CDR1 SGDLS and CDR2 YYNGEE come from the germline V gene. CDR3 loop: CASNTNPGTSVESSYNEQFF. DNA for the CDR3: TGTGCCAGCAACACAAACCCGGGGACTAGCGTCGAAAGCTCCTACAATGAGCAGTTCTTC.

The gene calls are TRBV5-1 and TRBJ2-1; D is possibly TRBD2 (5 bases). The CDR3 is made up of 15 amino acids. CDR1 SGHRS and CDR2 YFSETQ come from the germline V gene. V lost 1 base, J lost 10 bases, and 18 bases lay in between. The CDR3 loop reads CASSLFGLLGSEQFF. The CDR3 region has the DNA TGCGCCAGCAGCTTGTTTGGACTTTTGGGCAGCGAGCAGTTCTTC.

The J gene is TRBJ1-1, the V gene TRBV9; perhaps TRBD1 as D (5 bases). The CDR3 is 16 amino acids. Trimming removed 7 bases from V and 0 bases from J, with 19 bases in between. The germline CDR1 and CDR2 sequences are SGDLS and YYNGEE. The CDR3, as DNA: TGTGCCAGCGCCCCCCGGGGGGATTGGGTGAACACTGAAGCTTTCTTT. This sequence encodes CASAPRGDWVNTEAFF.

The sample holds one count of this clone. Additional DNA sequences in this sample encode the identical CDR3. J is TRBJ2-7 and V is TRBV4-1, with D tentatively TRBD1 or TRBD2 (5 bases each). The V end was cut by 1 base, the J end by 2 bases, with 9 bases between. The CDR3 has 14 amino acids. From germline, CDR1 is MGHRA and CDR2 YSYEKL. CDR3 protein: CASSQVEGPYEQYF. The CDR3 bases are TGCGCCAGCAGCCAAGTAGAGGGGCCCTACGAGCAGTACTTC.

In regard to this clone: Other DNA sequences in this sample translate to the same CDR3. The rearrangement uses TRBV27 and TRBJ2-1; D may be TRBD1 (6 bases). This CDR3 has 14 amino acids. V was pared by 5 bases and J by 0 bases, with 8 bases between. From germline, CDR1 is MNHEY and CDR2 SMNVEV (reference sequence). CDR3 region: CASSTGSSYNEQFF. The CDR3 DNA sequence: TGTGCCAGCAGTACAGGGAGCTCCTACAATGAGCAGTTCTTC.

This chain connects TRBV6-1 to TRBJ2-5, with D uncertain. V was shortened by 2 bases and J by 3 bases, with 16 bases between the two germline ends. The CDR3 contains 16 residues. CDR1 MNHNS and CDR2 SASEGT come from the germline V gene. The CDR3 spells CASSEPWNLPKETQYF. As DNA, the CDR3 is TGTGCCAGCAGTGAACCGTGGAATCTCCCTAAAGAGACCCAGTACTTC.

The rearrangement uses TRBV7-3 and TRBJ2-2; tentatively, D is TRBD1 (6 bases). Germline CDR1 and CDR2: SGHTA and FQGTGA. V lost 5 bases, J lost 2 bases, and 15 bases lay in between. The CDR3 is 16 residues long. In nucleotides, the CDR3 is TGTGCCAGCAGCCCTTACAGGGTGGCAAACACCGGGGAGCTGTTTTTT. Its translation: CASSPYRVANTGELFF.

The CDR3 DNA follows: TGTGCCAGCAGTTTCCCCAGACAGGGATCCTACGAGCAGTACTTC. Protein product: CASSFPRQGSYEQYF. The gene calls are TRBV28 and TRBJ2-7, with TRBD1 matching 7 bases. CDR1 and CDR2 (germline): MDHEN, SYDVKM. The CDR3 has 15 residues. Trimming cost V 3 bases and J 1 base; bases outside gene matches: 6.

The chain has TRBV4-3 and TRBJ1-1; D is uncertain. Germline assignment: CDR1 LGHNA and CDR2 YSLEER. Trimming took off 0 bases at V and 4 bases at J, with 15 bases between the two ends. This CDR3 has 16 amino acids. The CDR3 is CASSQEFVGLSTEAFF. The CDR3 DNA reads TGCGCCAGCAGCCAAGAGTTCGTGGGATTGAGCACTGAAGCTTTCTTT.